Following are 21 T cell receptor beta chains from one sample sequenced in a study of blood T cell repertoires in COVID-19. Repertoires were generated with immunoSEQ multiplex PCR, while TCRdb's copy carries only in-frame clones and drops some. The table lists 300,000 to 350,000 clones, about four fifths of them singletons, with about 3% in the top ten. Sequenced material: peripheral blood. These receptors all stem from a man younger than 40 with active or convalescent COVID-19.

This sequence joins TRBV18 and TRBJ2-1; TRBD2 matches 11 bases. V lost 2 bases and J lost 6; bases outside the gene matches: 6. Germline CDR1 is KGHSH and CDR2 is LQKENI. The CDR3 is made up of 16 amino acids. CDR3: CASSPSRLAGGNEQFF. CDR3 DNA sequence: TGTGCCAGCTCACCAAGCCGGCTAGCGGGAGGCAATGAGCAGTTCTTC.

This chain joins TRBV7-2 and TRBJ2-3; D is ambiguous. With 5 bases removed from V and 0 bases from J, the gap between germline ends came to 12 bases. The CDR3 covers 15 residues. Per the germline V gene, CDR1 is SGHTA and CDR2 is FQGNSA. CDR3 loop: CASSAPAVSTDTQYF. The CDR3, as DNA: TGTGCCAGCAGCGCCCCGGCGGTTAGCACAGATACGCAGTATTTT.

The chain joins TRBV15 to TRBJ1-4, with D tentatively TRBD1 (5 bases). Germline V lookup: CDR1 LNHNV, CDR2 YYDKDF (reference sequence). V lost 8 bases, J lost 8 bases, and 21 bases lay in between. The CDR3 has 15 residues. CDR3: CATCPRGNAGEKLFF. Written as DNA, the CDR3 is TGTGCCACCTGTCCCCGGGGGAACGCCGGGGAAAAACTGTTTTTT.

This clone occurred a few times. The chain's CDR3 is CASSDLAGQETQYF. In nucleotides, the CDR3 is TGTGCCAGCAGCGACCTAGCGGGTCAAGAGACCCAGTACTTC. The V gene is TRBV7-7, the J gene TRBJ2-5, with 8 bases fitting TRBD2. Germline assignment: CDR1 SSHAT and CDR2 FNYEAQ (reference sequence). With 5 bases clipped from V and 2 bases from J, the junction kept 4 bases outside the gene matches. This CDR3 spans 14 amino acids. The complete variable domain, with remaining parts taken from reference TRBV7-7 and TRBJ2-5, reads GAGVSQSPRYKVTKRGQDVTLRCDPISSHATLYWYQQALGQGPEFLTYFNYEAQPDKSGLPSDRFSAERPEGSISTLTIQRTEQRDSAMYRCASSDLAGQETQYFGPGTRLLVL.

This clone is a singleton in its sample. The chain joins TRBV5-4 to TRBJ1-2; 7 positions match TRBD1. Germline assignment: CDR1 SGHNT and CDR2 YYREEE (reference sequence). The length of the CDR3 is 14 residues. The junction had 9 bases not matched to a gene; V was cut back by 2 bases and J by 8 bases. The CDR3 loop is CASSFSGAGGGYTF. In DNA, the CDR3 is TGTGCCAGCAGCTTCTCCGGGGCAGGGGGAGGCTACACCTTC.

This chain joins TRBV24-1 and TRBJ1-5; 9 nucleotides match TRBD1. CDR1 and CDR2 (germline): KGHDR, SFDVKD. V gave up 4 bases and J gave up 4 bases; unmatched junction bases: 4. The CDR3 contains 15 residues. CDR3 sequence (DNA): TGTGCCACCAGTGACACAGGGGGCGGGAATCAGCCCCAGCATTTT. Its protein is CATSDTGGGNQPQHF.

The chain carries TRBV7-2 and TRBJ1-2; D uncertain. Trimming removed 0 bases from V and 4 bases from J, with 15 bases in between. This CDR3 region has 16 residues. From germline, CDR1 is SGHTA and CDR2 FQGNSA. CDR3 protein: CASSLASGPSSYGYTF. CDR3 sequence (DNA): TGTGCCAGCAGCTTAGCTAGCGGACCCTCCTCCTATGGCTACACCTTC.

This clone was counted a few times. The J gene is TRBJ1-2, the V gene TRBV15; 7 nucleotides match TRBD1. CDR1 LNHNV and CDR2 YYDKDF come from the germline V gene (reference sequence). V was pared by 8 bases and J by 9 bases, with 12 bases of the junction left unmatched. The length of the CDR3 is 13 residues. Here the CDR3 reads CATSSGEGASYTF. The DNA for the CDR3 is TGTGCCACCTCTTCCGGTGAGGGGGCTAGCTACACCTTC.

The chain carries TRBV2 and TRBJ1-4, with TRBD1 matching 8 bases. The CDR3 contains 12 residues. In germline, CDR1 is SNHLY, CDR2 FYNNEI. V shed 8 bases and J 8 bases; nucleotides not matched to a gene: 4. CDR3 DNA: TGTGCCAGCGGGGGACAGGAGGAAAAACTGTTTTTT. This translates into CASGGQEEKLFF.

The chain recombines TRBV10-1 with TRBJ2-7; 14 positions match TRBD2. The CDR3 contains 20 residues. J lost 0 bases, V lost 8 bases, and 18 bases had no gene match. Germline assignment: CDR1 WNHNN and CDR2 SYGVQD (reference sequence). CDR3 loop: CASPRGMRQGTSGSSYEQYF. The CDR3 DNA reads TGCGCCAGCCCTCGAGGTATGCGACAGGGGACTAGCGGGAGCTCCTACGAGCAGTACTTC.

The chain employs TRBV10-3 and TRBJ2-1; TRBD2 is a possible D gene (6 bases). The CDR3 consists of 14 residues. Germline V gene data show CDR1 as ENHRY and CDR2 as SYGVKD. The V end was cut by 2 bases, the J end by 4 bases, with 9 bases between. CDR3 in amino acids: CAISEGDLYNEQFF. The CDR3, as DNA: TGTGCCATCAGTGAGGGGGACTTATACAATGAGCAGTTCTTC.

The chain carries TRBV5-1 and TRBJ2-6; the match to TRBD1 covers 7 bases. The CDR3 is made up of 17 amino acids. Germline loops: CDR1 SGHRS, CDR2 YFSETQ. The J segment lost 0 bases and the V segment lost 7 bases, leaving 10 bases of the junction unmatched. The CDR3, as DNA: TGCGCCAGCCTACCGGGACAGACGCTCTCTGGGGCCAACGTCCTGACTTTC. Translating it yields CASLPGQTLSGANVLTF.

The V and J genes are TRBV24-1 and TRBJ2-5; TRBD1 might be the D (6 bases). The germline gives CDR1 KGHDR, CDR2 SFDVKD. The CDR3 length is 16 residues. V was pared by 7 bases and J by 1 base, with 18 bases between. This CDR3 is CATRNKEGVPQETQYF. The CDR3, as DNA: TGTGCCACCAGGAACAAAGAGGGGGTTCCCCAAGAGACCCAGTACTTC.

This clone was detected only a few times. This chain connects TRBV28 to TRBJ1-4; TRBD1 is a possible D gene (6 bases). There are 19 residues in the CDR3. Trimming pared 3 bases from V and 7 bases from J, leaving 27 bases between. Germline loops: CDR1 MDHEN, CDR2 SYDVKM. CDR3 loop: CASSFQQGNPDYTGEKLFF. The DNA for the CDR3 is TGTGCCAGCAGTTTCCAGCAGGGGAACCCAGACTATACGGGTGAAAAACTGTTTTTT.

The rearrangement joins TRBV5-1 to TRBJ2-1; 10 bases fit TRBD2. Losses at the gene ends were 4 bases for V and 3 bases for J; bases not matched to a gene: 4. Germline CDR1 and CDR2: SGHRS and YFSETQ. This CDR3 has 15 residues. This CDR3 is CASSTGLAIYNEQFF. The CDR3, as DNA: TGCGCCAGCAGCACGGGACTAGCGATCTACAATGAGCAGTTCTTC.

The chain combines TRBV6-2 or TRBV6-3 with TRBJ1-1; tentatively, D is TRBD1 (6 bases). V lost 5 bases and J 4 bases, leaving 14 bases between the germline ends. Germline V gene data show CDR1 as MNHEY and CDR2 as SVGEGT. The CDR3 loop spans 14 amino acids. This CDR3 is CASSGPGARTEAFF. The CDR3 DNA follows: TGTGCCAGCAGTGGCCCAGGGGCCCGCACTGAAGCTTTCTTT.

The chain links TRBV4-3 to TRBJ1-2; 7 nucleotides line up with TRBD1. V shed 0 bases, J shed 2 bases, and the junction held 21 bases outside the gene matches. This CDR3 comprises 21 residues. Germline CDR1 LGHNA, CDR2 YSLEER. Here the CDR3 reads CASSQDLIATRDRVGNYGYTF. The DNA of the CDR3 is TGCGCCAGCAGCCAAGACCTAATTGCTACCAGGGACAGAGTAGGAAACTATGGCTACACCTTC.

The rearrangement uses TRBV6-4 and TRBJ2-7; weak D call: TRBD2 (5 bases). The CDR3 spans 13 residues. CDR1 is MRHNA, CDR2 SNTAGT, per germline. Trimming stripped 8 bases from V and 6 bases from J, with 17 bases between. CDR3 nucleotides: TGTGCCAGCTCCCGCGGGCGAAACGCCGAGCAGTACTTC. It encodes CASSRGRNAEQYF.

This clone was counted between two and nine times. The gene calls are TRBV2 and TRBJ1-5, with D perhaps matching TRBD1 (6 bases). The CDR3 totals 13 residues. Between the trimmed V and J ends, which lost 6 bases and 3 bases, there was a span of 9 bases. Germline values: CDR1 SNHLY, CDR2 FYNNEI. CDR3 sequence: CASRDSINQPQHF. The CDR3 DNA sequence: TGTGCCAGCAGGGACAGTATCAATCAGCCCCAGCATTTT.

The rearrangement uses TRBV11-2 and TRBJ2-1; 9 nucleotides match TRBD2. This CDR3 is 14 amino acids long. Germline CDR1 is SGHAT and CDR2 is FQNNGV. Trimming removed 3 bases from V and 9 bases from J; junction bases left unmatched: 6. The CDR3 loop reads CASSLTSGRGEQFF. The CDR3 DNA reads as TGTGCCAGCAGCTTGACTAGCGGTCGAGGTGAGCAGTTCTTC. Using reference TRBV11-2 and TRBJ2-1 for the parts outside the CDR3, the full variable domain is EAGVAQSPRYKIIEKRQSVAFWCNPISGHATLYWYQQILGQGPKLLIQFQNNGVVDDSQLPKDRFSAERLKGVDSTLKIQPAKLEDSAVYLCASSLTSGRGEQFFGPGTRLTVL.

The CDR3 reads CASGLALRTGKSSYNSPLHF. DNA for the CDR3: TGTGCTAGTGGTTTGGCACTAAGGACAGGGAAGAGCTCCTATAATTCACCCCTCCACTTT. The chain couples TRBV12-5 to TRBJ1-6, with 8 nucleotides matching TRBD1. CDR3 size: 20 residues. In germline, CDR1 is LGHNT, CDR2 FRNRAP. Germline trimming cut 1 base from V and 0 bases from J; bases unmatched to any gene: 11.